The 32 T cell receptor beta chains in this list originate from one sample, sequenced in a study of blood T cells in healthy people across ages. PCR was performed a second time for roughly 6 to 12 cycles using a sample-barcoded 5' primer and a J-beta primer mix. TCRdb processed the 5' RACE reads anew with MiXCR; each CDR3 protein has one entry. Of some 1.5 million distinct CDR3 sequences in the sample, 28% are singletons; the top ten hold less than 9.5%. Sequences were obtained from blood. The origin of the receptors is a woman in her thirties in good health.

Comments on this clonotype: A much larger clone lies a single base off, so this may be a read error. V gene TRBV5-5 combines with J gene TRBJ2-7; either TRBD1 or TRBD2 may supply D (6 bases each). This CDR3 region has 12 residues. CDR1 SGHKS and CDR2 YYEKEE come from the germline V gene (reference sequence). The CDR3 here is CANSYGGSEQYF. The CDR3 DNA is TGTGCCAACAGCTACGGGGGCTCCGAGCAGTACTTC.

This clonotype was found a few times. The chain combines TRBV20-1 with TRBJ2-7; D gene unclear. Deletions cut 2 bases from V and 2 bases from J, with 10 bases between. Germline values: CDR1 DFQATT, CDR2 SNEGSKA (reference sequence). The CDR3 is 13 amino acids. DNA for the CDR3: TGCAGTGCTAGATCCGTAAACCCCTACGAGCAGTACTTC. Amino acids: CSARSVNPYEQYF.

In this sample, this clonotype turned up a few times. The V call is TRBV28, the J call TRBJ1-5; weak D call: TRBD1 (5 bases). The CDR3 runs to 15 residues. The germline gives CDR1 MDHEN, CDR2 SYDVKM. Trimming pared 0 bases from V and 3 bases from J, leaving 9 bases between. The CDR3 sequence is CASSLWRGPNQPQHF. The CDR3, as DNA: TGTGCCAGCAGTTTATGGAGGGGCCCCAATCAGCCCCAGCATTTT.

This clonotype was detected ten times or more. This chain uses TRBV7-2 with TRBJ2-7; 8 nucleotides agree with TRBD1. CDR3 length equals 15 residues. After removal of 2 bases from V and 5 bases from J, the junction contained 8 bases not matched to a gene. The V gene's germline CDR1 is SGHTA and CDR2 FQGNSA. The CDR3 reads CASSLSRDRSNEQYF. CDR3 bases: TGTGCCAGCAGCTTATCCCGGGACAGGAGCAACGAGCAGTACTTC.

There are many counts of this clonotype. The chain recombines TRBV9 with TRBJ2-1; TRBD1 matches at 8 bases. CDR3 size: 12 residues. With V trimmed by 1 base and J by 9 bases, 0 bases remained unmatched. The germline CDR1 and CDR2 sequences are SGDLS and YYNGEE. The CDR3, as DNA: TGTGCCAGCAGCGTAACAGGGGGTGAGCAGTTCTTC. Its protein is CASSVTGGEQFF.

The gene calls are TRBV7-9 and TRBJ2-1; TRBD1 or TRBD2 may be the D gene (5 bases each). V lost 5 bases to trimming and J lost 3 bases, with 14 bases between them. The CDR3 covers 15 residues. CDR1 is SEHNR, CDR2 FQNEAQ, per germline (reference sequence). CDR3 nucleotides: TGTGCCAGCAGCCCCCGGGACCTCCTCTACAATGAGCAGTTCTTC. Amino acids: CASSPRDLLYNEQFF.

This clonotype was seen only a few times. The rearrangement joins TRBV12-3 or TRBV12-4 to TRBJ1-1, with D possibly matching TRBD1 (5 bases). V was shortened by 10 bases and J by 1 base, with 19 bases between the two germline ends. The CDR3 extends over 15 amino acids. This chain's CDR3 is CATARPGTENTEAFF. The CDR3 DNA reads as TGTGCCACCGCTAGGCCCGGGACGGAGAACACTGAAGCTTTCTTT.

The gene calls are TRBV7-9 and TRBJ2-5; D remains ambiguous. The J call may be faulty, since TRBJ2-7 better matches the DNA end. The V gene's germline CDR1 is SEHNR and CDR2 FQNEAQ (reference sequence). The CDR3 sequence is 14 residues long. Written as DNA, the CDR3 is TGTGCCAGCAGCAGACCTCCCGATCGCTACGAGCAGTACTTC. It is translated as CASSRPPDRYEQYF.

Of note for this clonotype: This may come from a read error, since a much larger clone is one base off. The J gene is TRBJ2-4, the V gene TRBV27, with 13 bases lining up with TRBD2. The J call is uncertain, as TRBJ2-7 better fits the DNA end. CDR3 size: 18 residues. The germline gives CDR1 MNHEY, CDR2 SMNVEV (reference sequence). The chain's CDR3 is CASSLSDPLAGGTYEQYF. The CDR3 region has the DNA TGTGCCAGCAGTTTATCGGACCCACTAGCGGGAGGGACCTACGAGCAGTACTTC.

This clonotype was counted only a few times. J is TRBJ2-5 and V is TRBV29-1; possible D gene TRBD1, 6 bases. CDR1 and CDR2 from the germline V gene are SQVTM and ANQGSEA. This CDR3 has 13 amino acids. V shed 4 bases and J shed 2 bases, with 11 bases lying between them. CDR3 sequence (DNA): TGCAGCGTTGCCGGACAGCGACAAGAGACCCAGTACTTC. It codes for CSVAGQRQETQYF.

The sample holds a few counts of this clonotype. The chain combines TRBV21-1 with TRBJ2-4; no DNA check was done on the table's D call, TRBD2. TRBV21-1 is listed as a pseudogene. This CDR3 comprises 16 residues. The CDR3 sequence is CASSPLAYSRKNIQYF. The CDR3 DNA reads TGTGCCAGCAGCCCTCTGGCGTACTCCCGAAAAAACATTCAGTACTTC.

This clonotype was observed many times. This chain uses TRBV7-9 with TRBJ2-5; D remains unclear. Germline V CDR1 and CDR2: SEHNR, FQNEAQ (reference sequence). The CDR3 totals 16 residues. V was trimmed by 1 base and J by 2 bases, leaving 14 bases between them. CDR3 bases: TGTGCCAGCAGCTTAGGCGGTAGATCCTGGCAAGAGACCCAGTACTTC. Protein product: CASSLGGRSWQETQYF.

This clonotype turned up a few times. The chain uses TRBV5-5 and TRBJ2-5, with a tentative D call TRBD2 (6 bases). The ends were cut back, 0 bases at V and 4 bases at J, with 10 bases in the middle. There are 14 residues in the CDR3. Germline assignment: CDR1 SGHKS and CDR2 YYEKEE (reference sequence). CDR3 sequence reads: CASSLGLVVETQYF. CDR3 sequence (DNA): TGTGCCAGCAGCTTGGGACTAGTGGTAGAGACCCAGTACTTC.

This clonotype occurred a few times. The chain combines TRBV12-3 or TRBV12-4 with TRBJ2-1; a weak D match, TRBD1 (5 bases). This CDR3 is 17 amino acids long. V lost 0 bases to trimming and J lost 4 bases, with 16 bases between them. CDR3 DNA: TGTGCCAGCAGTTTAGCAGCAGGCAGGGCGGAATACAATGAGCAGTTCTTC. Amino acid sequence: CASSLAAGRAEYNEQFF.

The chain couples TRBV20-1 to TRBJ1-1; the D gene is possibly TRBD1 (5 bases). V was cut by 7 bases and J by 10 bases, with 16 bases left in between. The CDR3 is 11 amino acids. Looked up from germline, CDR1 is DFQATT and CDR2 is SNEGSKA (reference sequence). The CDR3 coding sequence is TGCAGTGTCCTCAAGGGGTGGGCAGCTTTCTTT. As protein: CSVLKGWAAFF.

A few counts support this clonotype. J is TRBJ2-3 and V is TRBV20-1, with 9 bases aligning to TRBD2. V was clipped by 8 bases and J by 1 base; unmatched bases: 7. In germline, CDR1 is DFQATT, CDR2 SNEGSKA (reference sequence). The CDR3 length is 14 residues. This CDR3 is CSPLAGGRTDTQYF. The DNA of the CDR3 is TGCAGTCCGTTGGCGGGGGGGCGCACAGATACGCAGTATTTT.

This clonotype was picked up a small number of times. The CDR3 nucleotides are TGTGCCAGCAGTTCGGGGGTGTCGAACTATGGCTACACCTTC. The encoded protein is CASSSGVSNYGYTF. This sequence joins TRBV6-6 and TRBJ1-2, with D perhaps TRBD1 (5 bases). In germline, CDR1 is MNHNY, CDR2 SVGAGI (reference sequence). The CDR3 consists of 14 residues. Between the trimmed V and J ends, which lost 4 bases and 2 bases, there was a span of 11 bases.

This clonotype was counted at least ten times. The chain couples TRBV27 to TRBJ2-7; 8 bases line up with TRBD1. V lost 5 bases to trimming and J lost 2 bases; unmatched junction nucleotides: 5. There are 14 residues in the CDR3. In germline, CDR1 is MNHEY, CDR2 SMNVEV (reference sequence). The CDR3 DNA sequence: TGTGCCAGCAGTAGACAGGGGTTTGCCTACGAGCAGTACTTC. It translates to CASSRQGFAYEQYF.

This clonotype was detected only a few times. The chain recombines TRBV7-3 with TRBJ2-5; 10 bases map to TRBD1. Losses at the gene ends were 4 bases for V and 7 bases for J; bases not matched to a gene: 6. This CDR3 has 14 residues. The germline gives CDR1 SGHTA, CDR2 FQGTGA. The CDR3 DNA reads TGTGCCAGCAGCTCTGGGACAGGGGTGGCGACCCAGTACTTC. Encoded protein: CASSSGTGVATQYF. The variable domain in full, with the rest retrieved from reference TRBV7-3 and TRBJ2-5, is GAGVSQTPSNKVTEKGKYVELRCDPISGHTALYWYRQSLGQGPEFLIYFQGTGAADDSGLPNDRFFAVRPEGSVSTLKIQRTERGDSAVYLCASSSGTGVATQYFGPGTRLLVL.

There are a few counts of this clonotype. V is TRBV4-2 and J is TRBJ2-2; D gene ambiguous. Trimming shortened V by 0 bases and J by 6 bases, and 8 bases separated the two germline ends. Germline V gene lookup returns CDR1 LGHNA and CDR2 YNFKEQ. This CDR3 is 14 amino acids long. The CDR3 here is CASSQDGRPGELFF. The CDR3 DNA is TGTGCCAGCAGCCAAGATGGCCGGCCCGGGGAGCTGTTTTTT.

V is TRBV10-3 and J is TRBJ1-5; D is perhaps TRBD1 (5 bases). CDR1 and CDR2 (germline): ENHRY, SYGVKD. The CDR3 has 13 amino acids. With 4 bases removed from V and 6 bases from J, the gap between germline ends came to 10 bases. CDR3 coding DNA: TGTGCCATCAGTGCAGGGTTCACTCAGCCCCAGCATTTT. Translating it yields CAISAGFTQPQHF.

V is TRBV7-8 and J is TRBJ1-1; possibly TRBD1 for D (6 bases). Trimming took off 10 bases at V and 4 bases at J, with 25 bases between the two ends. This CDR3 contains 16 residues. CDR1 SGHVS and CDR2 FQNEAQ come from the germline V gene. The CDR3 DNA sequence: TGTGCCAACACCGAAACGCGGGGTGGGGGGCCCACTGAAGCTTTCTTT. Protein: CANTETRGGGPTEAFF.

This clonotype showed up just a few times. The chain combines TRBV28 with TRBJ2-5; TRBD1 agrees at 7 bases. Germline CDR1 is MDHEN and CDR2 is SYDVKM. The CDR3 has 15 residues. With 5 bases clipped from V and 5 bases from J, the junction kept 11 bases outside the gene matches. CDR3: CASSPSTGKEETQYF. The CDR3 DNA reads TGTGCCAGCAGTCCTTCGACAGGGAAAGAGGAGACCCAGTACTTC.

This clonotype occurred a few times. V usage is TRBV9 and J usage is TRBJ2-3, with D tentatively TRBD2 (5 bases). This CDR3 is built from 15 residues. The germline V gene encodes CDR1 SGDLS and CDR2 YYNGEE. V lost 0 bases and J lost 1, with 9 bases in between. The CDR3 DNA reads TGTGCCAGCAGCGTAGGGGCGCGGGGCACAGATACGCAGTATTTT. Its protein product is CASSVGARGTDTQYF.

For this clonotype: A read error may produce the germline difference seen at one junction end. The chain combines TRBV20-1 with TRBJ2-3, with D possibly being TRBD1 or TRBD2 (5 bases each). The CDR3 extends over 15 amino acids. CDR1 and CDR2 (germline): DFQATT, SNEGSKA (reference sequence). DNA of the CDR3: TGCAGTGCTGGAGAGGGGAGACTTGGCACAGATACGCAGTATTTT. This encodes CSAGEGRLGTDTQYF.

This clonotype turned up a few times. This rearrangement joins TRBV9 to TRBJ2-1; 10 bases are a match to TRBD2. J was trimmed by 7 bases and V by 3 bases; bases with no gene match: 10. The CDR3 covers 16 residues. Germline V gene sequence: CDR1 SGDLS, CDR2 YYNGEE. The CDR3 protein is CASSAASGGAQNEQFF. The DNA for the CDR3 is TGTGCCAGCAGCGCGGCGAGCGGGGGGGCCCAGAATGAGCAGTTCTTC. Full variable domain (outside the CDR3, taken from reference TRBV9 and TRBJ2-1): DSGVTQTPKHLITATGQRVTLRCSPRSGDLSVYWYQQSLDQGLQFLIQYYNGEERAKGNILERFSAQQFPDLHSELNLSSLELGDSALYFCASSAASGGAQNEQFFGPGTRLTVL.

The CDR3 protein is CASSPGRLPQPQHF. DNA of the CDR3: TGTGCCAGCTCACCGGGTAGGCTCCCTCAGCCCCAGCATTTT. This chain connects TRBV18 to TRBJ1-5, with D uncertain. Trimming left V 3 bases short and J 6 bases short, with 12 bases between. The CDR3 runs 14 residues. Germline CDR1 reads KGHSH; CDR2 reads LQKENI.

This clonotype occurred a few times. A much larger clone differs by one base, so this may be a read error. V usage is TRBV29-1 and J usage is TRBJ2-7; weak D call: TRBD1 (5 bases). The CDR3 has 12 residues. V dropped 8 bases and J dropped 5 bases, with 16 bases sitting between them. CDR1 SQVTM and CDR2 ANQGSEA come from the germline V gene. CDR3 bases: TGCAGCATGATGGACAAGGCAAACGAGCAGTACTTC. This translates into CSMMDKANEQYF.

The V gene is TRBV12-3 or TRBV12-4, the J gene TRBJ2-1, with 11 bases identical to TRBD1. CDR3 size: 14 residues. After removal of 6 bases from V and 7 bases from J, the junction contained 5 bases not matched to a gene. The CDR3 bases are TGTGCCAGCAGGGACAGGGGGCTTGGAAATGAGCAGTTCTTC. It codes for CASRDRGLGNEQFF.

The J gene is TRBJ2-5, the V gene TRBV9; D remains unclear. Trimming took 0 bases from V and 7 from J, leaving 10 bases between them. Germline loops: CDR1 SGDLS, CDR2 YYNGEE. There are 13 residues in the CDR3. The DNA for the CDR3 is TGTGCCAGCAGCGTAGGAGAGGCTTCGACCCAGTACTTC. It codes for CASSVGEASTQYF.

This clonotype showed up just a few times. The CDR3 sequence is CASSVGAQPGETQYF. The CDR3 region has the DNA TGTGCCAGCAGCGTAGGAGCCCAGCCTGGGGAGACCCAGTACTTC. V gene TRBV9 combines with J gene TRBJ2-5, with D hard to call. V lost 0 bases to trimming and J lost 5 bases, with 14 bases between them. This CDR3 is 15 amino acids long. Germline loops: CDR1 SGDLS, CDR2 YYNGEE.

The chain has TRBV7-7 and TRBJ2-1; no definite D call. Germline CDR1 SSHAT, CDR2 FNYEAQ (reference sequence). This CDR3 spans 15 amino acids. Trimming shortened V by 3 bases and J by 2 bases, and 11 bases separated the two germline ends. CDR3 nucleotides: TGTGCCAGCAGCTTTTCAGCGAGCCCCTACAATGAGCAGTTCTTC. Its protein is CASSFSASPYNEQFF.